These T cell receptor beta chains were read from a single sample in a study of blood T cell repertoires in COVID-19. Measured with immunoSEQ multiplex PCR; TCRdb has only the in-frame clones, and not every one. Seen here are some 340,000 clones, about 85% observed once, and the top ten hold more than 3%. The sequencing input was peripheral blood. These receptors all come from a woman aged 18-30 years with acute or convalescent COVID-19. Each CDR3 is given with its conserved first and last residue. D genes are given only for firm matches. Not all rows give a size; the values are once, few, many and, for expanded clones, a class.

J: TRBJ1-2
D: -
size: once
V: TRBV5-1
CDR3: CASSLEGDVNYGYTF
DNA: TGCGCCAGCAGCTTGGAGGGAGACGTTAATTATGGCTACACCTTC

J: TRBJ1-4
D: -
size: -
V: TRBV11-2
CDR3: CASSYTEEKLFF
DNA: TGTGCCAGCAGCTACACAGAGGAAAAACTGTTTTTT

J: TRBJ2-5
D: -
size: -
V: TRBV19
CDR3: CASSIVSSQETQYF
DNA: TGTGCCAGTAGTATCGTTAGTAGCCAAGAGACCCAGTACTTC

J: TRBJ2-5
D: -
size: once
V: TRBV5-1
CDR3: CASSSGSLAGDEGETQYF
DNA: TGCGCCAGCAGCTCTGGGAGTCTGGCAGGGGACGAGGGAGAGACCCAGTACTTC

J: TRBJ2-7
D: TRBD1
size: -
V: TRBV3-1/TRBV3-2
CDR3: CASSHPTGGSYEQYF
DNA: TGTGCCAGCAGCCACCCGACAGGGGGCAGCTACGAGCAGTACTTC

J: TRBJ2-3
D: TRBD2
size: once
V: TRBV9
CDR3: CASSSRTSGTDTQYF
DNA: TGTGCCAGCAGCTCCCGGACTAGCGGCACAGATACGCAGTATTTT

J: TRBJ2-3
D: -
size: -
V: TRBV10-1
CDR3: CASSESMAGGTDTQYF
DNA: TGCGCCAGCAGTGAGTCGATGGCAGGGGGCACAGATACGCAGTATTTT

J: TRBJ1-4
D: -
size: -
V: TRBV6-5
CDR3: CASRRGATGSEKLFF
DNA: TGTGCCAGCAGACGCGGCGCCACAGGTAGCGAAAAACTGTTTTTT

J: TRBJ1-3
D: -
size: -
V: TRBV5-6
CDR3: CASSLLSGNTIYF
DNA: TGTGCCAGCAGCTTATTGTCGGGAAACACCATATATTTT

J: TRBJ2-2
D: TRBD2
size: -
V: TRBV5-1
CDR3: CASSLGLAELTGELFF
DNA: TGCGCCAGCAGCTTGGGACTAGCGGAACTCACCGGGGAGCTGTTTTTT

J: TRBJ1-2
D: -
size: -
V: TRBV19
CDR3: CASIGTGRRENYGYTF
DNA: TGTGCCAGTATAGGCACGGGTAGAAGGGAGAACTATGGCTACACCTTC

J: TRBJ1-5
D: -
size: -
V: TRBV7-3
CDR3: CASSPQGYSNQPQHF
DNA: TGTGCCAGCAGCCCCCAGGGATATAGCAATCAGCCCCAGCATTTT

J: TRBJ2-6
D: -
size: -
V: TRBV9
CDR3: CASSPPSGANVLTF
DNA: TGTGCCAGCAGCCCCCCTTCTGGGGCCAACGTCCTGACTTTC

J: TRBJ2-7
D: -
size: -
V: TRBV10-2
CDR3: CASGAYGQYF
DNA: TGCGCCAGCGGGGCCTATGGGCAGTACTTC

J: TRBJ1-1
D: -
size: -
V: TRBV29-1
CDR3: CSVENRPGNEAFF
DNA: TGCAGCGTTGAAAACCGCCCGGGGAACGAAGCTTTCTTT

J: TRBJ1-4
D: -
size: -
V: TRBV10-2
CDR3: CASSARQASNEKLFF
DNA: TGCGCCAGCAGTGCTCGACAGGCGTCTAATGAAAAACTGTTTTTT

J: TRBJ2-1
D: TRBD1
size: once
V: TRBV29-1
CDR3: CSVHLRDRGGDEQFF
DNA: TGCAGCGTGCACCTCCGGGACAGGGGAGGAGATGAGCAGTTCTTC

J: TRBJ2-7
D: -
size: -
V: TRBV28
CDR3: CASSRDTTYEQYF
DNA: TGTGCCAGCAGTCGGGACACAACGTACGAGCAGTACTTC

J: TRBJ1-5
D: -
size: few
V: TRBV21-1
CDR3: CASSLSTGDQPQHF
DNA: TGTGCCAGCAGCCTATCGACAGGGGATCAGCCCCAGCATTTT

J: TRBJ2-7
D: TRBD2
size: -
V: TRBV4-1
CDR3: CASSQDPLGGVQYF
DNA: TGCGCCAGCAGCCAAGATCCCCTGGGAGGGGTGCAGTACTTC

J: TRBJ2-2
D: -
size: once
V: TRBV2
CDR3: CASRVENTGELFF
DNA: TGTGCCAGCAGAGTAGAGAACACCGGGGAGCTGTTTTTT

J: TRBJ2-7
D: -
size: -
V: TRBV9
CDR3: CASSPGYEQYF
DNA: TGTGCCAGCAGCCCCGGGTACGAGCAGTACTTC

J: TRBJ1-2
D: -
size: once
V: TRBV12-3/TRBV12-4
CDR3: CASSFEERGGYTF
DNA: TGTGCCAGCAGTTTTGAGGAACGGGGAGGCTACACCTTC

J: TRBJ1-1
D: -
size: -
V: TRBV9
CDR3: CASSVSGVGNTEAFF
DNA: TGTGCCAGCAGCGTATCAGGGGTAGGGAACACTGAAGCTTTCTTT

J: TRBJ2-2
D: TRBD2
size: -
V: TRBV2
CDR3: CASCREAHTGELFF
DNA: TGTGCCAGCTGCCGGGAGGCCCACACCGGGGAGCTGTTTTTT

J: TRBJ2-1
D: TRBD2
size: few
V: TRBV5-6
CDR3: CASSSLLTSGGANEQFF
DNA: TGTGCCAGCAGCAGCCTGCTTACTAGCGGGGGGGCCAATGAGCAGTTCTTC

J: TRBJ2-2
D: TRBD1
size: once
V: TRBV6-5
CDR3: CASSLSGGGAGELFF
DNA: TGTGCCAGCAGCCTCTCAGGGGGTGGTGCCGGGGAGCTGTTTTTT

J: TRBJ1-1
D: TRBD1
size: -
V: TRBV18
CDR3: CASSPDRGNTEAFF
DNA: TGTGCCAGCTCACCAGACAGGGGGAACACTGAAGCTTTCTTT

J: TRBJ2-1
D: TRBD1
size: -
V: TRBV4-1
CDR3: CASSQLGQANNEQFF
DNA: TGCGCCAGCAGCCAACTTGGACAGGCTAACAATGAGCAGTTCTTC

J: TRBJ2-1
D: -
size: -
V: TRBV6-2/TRBV6-3
CDR3: CASSYLYNEQFF
DNA: TGTGCCAGCAGTTACCTCTACAATGAGCAGTTCTTC

J: TRBJ1-2
D: TRBD1
size: -
V: TRBV4-1
CDR3: CASSQDPTGGLGYTF
DNA: TGCGCCAGCAGCCAAGATCCGACAGGGGGCTTAGGCTACACCTTC

J: TRBJ2-5
D: TRBD2
size: -
V: TRBV11-2
CDR3: CASSRTSAKETQYF
DNA: TGTGCCAGCAGCCGGACTAGCGCCAAAGAGACCCAGTACTTC

J: TRBJ1-5
D: -
size: -
V: TRBV7-2
CDR3: CASSLRGESAQHF
DNA: TGTGCCAGCAGCCTACGGGGAGAATCAGCCCAGCATTTT

J: TRBJ2-3
D: TRBD2
size: -
V: TRBV28
CDR3: CASSLPSGIDF
DNA: TGTGCCAGCAGTTTACCCAGCGGGATTGATTTT

J: TRBJ1-1
D: TRBD1
size: -
V: TRBV7-9
CDR3: CASRGQPNTEAFF
DNA: TGTGCCAGCAGGGGACAGCCGAACACTGAAGCTTTCTTT

J: TRBJ2-2
D: -
size: -
V: TRBV5-1
CDR3: CASSLAPTEPNTGELFF
DNA: TGCGCCAGCAGCTTGGCCCCGACAGAACCGAACACCGGGGAGCTGTTTTTT

J: TRBJ1-1
D: -
size: -
V: TRBV6-5
CDR3: CASSYGAPRAFF
DNA: TGTGCCAGCAGTTACGGGGCCCCCCGAGCTTTCTTT

J: TRBJ1-4
D: -
size: -
V: TRBV4-1
CDR3: CASSPPRDNAKLFF
DNA: TGCGCCAGCAGCCCCCCCAGGGACAATGCCAAACTGTTTTTT

J: TRBJ2-5
D: -
size: -
V: TRBV4-2
CDR3: CASSQLRDTQETQYF
DNA: TGTGCCAGCAGCCAGCTTAGGGACACCCAAGAGACCCAGTACTTC

J: TRBJ1-2
D: -
size: -
V: TRBV11-2
CDR3: CASSQYEAGAGYGYTF
DNA: TGTGCCAGCAGCCAATACGAGGCAGGGGCGGGCTATGGCTACACCTTC

J: TRBJ2-5
D: -
size: -
V: TRBV5-6
CDR3: CASSLQVPDRRETQYF
DNA: TGTGCCAGCAGCTTACAGGTGCCGGACAGACGAGAGACCCAGTACTTC

J: TRBJ1-2
D: -
size: -
V: TRBV9
CDR3: CASSVAGGVYTF
DNA: TGTGCCAGCAGCGTAGCCGGCGGGGTCTACACCTTC

J: TRBJ1-4
D: -
size: -
V: TRBV9
CDR3: CASSVGGEHGEKLFF
DNA: TGTGCCAGCAGCGTAGGGGGGGAACATGGGGAAAAACTGTTTTTT

J: TRBJ1-2
D: -
size: once
V: TRBV5-4
CDR3: CASSFRAGAYGYTF
DNA: TGTGCCAGCAGCTTCCGGGCGGGGGCATATGGCTACACCTTC

J: TRBJ1-2
D: -
size: -
V: TRBV19
CDR3: CASSVSGLLSGYTF
DNA: TGTGCCAGTAGCGTTTCAGGGCTTCTTAGTGGCTACACCTTC

J: TRBJ2-7
D: -
size: -
V: TRBV19
CDR3: CASSAGRAYEQYF
DNA: TGTGCCAGTAGTGCGGGAAGGGCCTACGAGCAGTACTTC

J: TRBJ2-6
D: TRBD1
size: -
V: TRBV5-1
CDR3: CASSLGQGVSGANVLTF
DNA: TGCGCCAGCAGCTTGGGACAGGGGGTGAGTGGGGCCAACGTCCTGACTTTC

J: TRBJ1-4
D: -
size: -
V: TRBV25-1
CDR3: CASSATGLNEKLFF
DNA: TGTGCCAGCAGTGCGACAGGCCTTAATGAAAAACTGTTTTTT

J: TRBJ1-1
D: -
size: -
V: TRBV27
CDR3: CASRPSGEGTEAFF
DNA: TGTGCCAGCAGGCCCTCCGGGGAAGGCACTGAAGCTTTCTTT

J: TRBJ2-2
D: TRBD1
size: -
V: TRBV2
CDR3: CASSENLGQGGNTGELFF
DNA: TGTGCCAGCAGTGAAAATTTAGGACAGGGAGGGAACACCGGGGAGCTGTTTTTT